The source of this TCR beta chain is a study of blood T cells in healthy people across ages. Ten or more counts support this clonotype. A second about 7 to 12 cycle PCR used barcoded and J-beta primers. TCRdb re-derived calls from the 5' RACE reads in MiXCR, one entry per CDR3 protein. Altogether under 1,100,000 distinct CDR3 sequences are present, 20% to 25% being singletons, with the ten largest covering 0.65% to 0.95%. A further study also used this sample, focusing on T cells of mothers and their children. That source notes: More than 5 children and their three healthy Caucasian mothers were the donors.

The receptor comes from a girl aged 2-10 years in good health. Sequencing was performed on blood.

This chain's CDR3 is CASSPSGEETQYF. As DNA, the CDR3 is TGTGCCAGCAGCCCTAGCGGAGAAGAGACCCAGTACTTC. The rearrangement uses TRBV18 and TRBJ2-5, with 7 bases that match TRBD2. CDR1 and CDR2 (germline): KGHSH, LQKENI. The CDR3 runs 13 residues. The ends lost 8 bases at V and 3 bases at J; junction bases unmatched: 6.